This T cell receptor (beta chain) was captured in a study of T cells after yellow fever vaccination. General study findings and limits: Peak timing came faster in the weaker secondary response, day 5 versus 15.

TCRdb re-called the 5' RACE reads with MiXCR, one entry per CDR3 protein. The repertoire has 300,000 to 400,000 distinct CDR3 sequences, 12% of them found once; the top ten carry about 3%. This clonotype was detected many times. What it binds is unknown. This sequence originates from a man in his late teens or twenties who received the YFV17D yellow fever vaccine. The sequencing here drew on CD4+ T cells sorted from PBMCs, taken 15 days after the yellow fever booster vaccination.

The CDR3: CASSQRGGRFGEQFF. DNA for the CDR3: TGTGCCAGCAGCCAGCGGGGGGGCCGTTTCGGTGAGCAGTTCTTC. The gene calls are TRBV7-2 and TRBJ2-1; TRBD2 agrees at 10 bases. CDR3 length: 15 amino acids. Per the germline V gene, CDR1 is SGHTA and CDR2 is FQGNSA. J was trimmed by 9 bases and V by 5 bases; bases with no gene match: 10.